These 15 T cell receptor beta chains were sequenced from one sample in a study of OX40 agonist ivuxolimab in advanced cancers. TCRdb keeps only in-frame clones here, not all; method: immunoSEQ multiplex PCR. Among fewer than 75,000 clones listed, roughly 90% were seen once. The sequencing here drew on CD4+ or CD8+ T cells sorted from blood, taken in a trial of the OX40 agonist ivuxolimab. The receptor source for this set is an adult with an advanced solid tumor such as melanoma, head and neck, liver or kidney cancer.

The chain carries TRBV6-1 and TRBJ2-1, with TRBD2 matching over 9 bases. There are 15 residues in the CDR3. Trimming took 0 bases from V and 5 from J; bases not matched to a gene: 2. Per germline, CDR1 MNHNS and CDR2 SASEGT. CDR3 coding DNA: TGTGCCAGCAGTGAAGCGTCTAGCGGGAACAATGAGCAGTTCTTC. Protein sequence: CASSEASSGNNEQFF.

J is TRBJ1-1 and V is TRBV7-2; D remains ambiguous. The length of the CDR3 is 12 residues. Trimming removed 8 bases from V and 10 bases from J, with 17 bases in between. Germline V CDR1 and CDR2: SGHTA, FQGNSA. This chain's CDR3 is CASSKAEYLAFF. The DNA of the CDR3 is TGTGCCAGCTCCAAGGCGGAGTATCTAGCTTTCTTT.

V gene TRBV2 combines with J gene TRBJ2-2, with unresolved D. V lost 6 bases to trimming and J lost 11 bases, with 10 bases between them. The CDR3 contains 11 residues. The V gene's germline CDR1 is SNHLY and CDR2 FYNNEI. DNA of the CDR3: TGTGCCAGCAGCACCTCAGTTGAGCTGTTTTTT. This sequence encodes CASSTSVELFF.

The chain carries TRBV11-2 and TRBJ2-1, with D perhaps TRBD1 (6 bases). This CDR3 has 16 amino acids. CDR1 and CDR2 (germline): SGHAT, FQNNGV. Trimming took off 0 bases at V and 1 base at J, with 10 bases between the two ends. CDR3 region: CASSLDLGASYNEQFF. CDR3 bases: TGTGCCAGCAGCTTAGATTTGGGGGCGTCCTACAATGAGCAGTTCTTC.

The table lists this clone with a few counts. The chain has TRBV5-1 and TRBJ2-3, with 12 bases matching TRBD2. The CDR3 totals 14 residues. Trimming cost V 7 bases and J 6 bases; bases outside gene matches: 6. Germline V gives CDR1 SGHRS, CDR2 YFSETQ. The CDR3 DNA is TGCGCCAGCCGACTAGCGGGAGAATCTGATACGCAGTATTTT. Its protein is CASRLAGESDTQYF.

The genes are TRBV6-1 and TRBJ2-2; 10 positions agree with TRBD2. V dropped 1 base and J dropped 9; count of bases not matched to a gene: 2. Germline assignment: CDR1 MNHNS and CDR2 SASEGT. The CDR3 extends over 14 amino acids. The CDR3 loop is CASSEELAGRELFF. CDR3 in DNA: TGTGCCAGCAGTGAAGAACTAGCGGGAAGGGAGCTGTTTTTT.

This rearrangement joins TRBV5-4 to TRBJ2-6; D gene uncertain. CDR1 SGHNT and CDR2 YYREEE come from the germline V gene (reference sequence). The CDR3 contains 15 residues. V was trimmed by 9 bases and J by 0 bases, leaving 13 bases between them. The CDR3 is CATYSRASGANVLTF. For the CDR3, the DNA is TGTGCCACCTACTCACGGGCCTCTGGGGCCAACGTCCTGACTTTC.

The CDR3 nucleotides are TGTGCCAGCAGTTACCGACTAGCGGGAGGATATAATGAGCAGTTCTTC. Translation: CASSYRLAGGYNEQFF. The chain employs TRBV6-5 and TRBJ2-1; 13 bases align to TRBD2. The germline gives CDR1 MNHEY, CDR2 SVGAGI. The J segment lost 7 bases and the V segment lost 2 bases, leaving 5 bases of the junction unmatched. The CDR3 has 16 residues.

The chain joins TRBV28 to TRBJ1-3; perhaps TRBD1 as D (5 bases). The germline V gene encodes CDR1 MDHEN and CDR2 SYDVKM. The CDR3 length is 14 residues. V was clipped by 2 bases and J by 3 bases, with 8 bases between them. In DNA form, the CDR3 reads TGTGCCAGCAGTTTAATGGACAATGGAAACACCATATATTTT. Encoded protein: CASSLMDNGNTIYF.

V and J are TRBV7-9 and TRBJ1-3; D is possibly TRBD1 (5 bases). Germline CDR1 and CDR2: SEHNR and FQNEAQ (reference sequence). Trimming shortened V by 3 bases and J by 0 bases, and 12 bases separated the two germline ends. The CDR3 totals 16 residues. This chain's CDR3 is CASSFIPGSSGNTIYF. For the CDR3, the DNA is TGTGCCAGCAGCTTTATTCCAGGGAGCTCTGGAAACACCATATATTTT.

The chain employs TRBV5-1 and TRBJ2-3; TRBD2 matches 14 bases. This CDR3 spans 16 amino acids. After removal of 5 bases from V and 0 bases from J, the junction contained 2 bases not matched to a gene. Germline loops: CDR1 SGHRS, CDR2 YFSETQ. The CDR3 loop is CASRGTSGSSTDTQYF. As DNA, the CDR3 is TGCGCCAGCAGGGGGACTAGCGGGAGTAGCACAGATACGCAGTATTTT.

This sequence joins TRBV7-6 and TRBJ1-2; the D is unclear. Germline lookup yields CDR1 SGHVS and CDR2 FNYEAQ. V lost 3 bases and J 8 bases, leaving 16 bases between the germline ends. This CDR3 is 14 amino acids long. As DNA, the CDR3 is TGTGCCAGCAGCTTGCGCATCACAGTGCGGGGCTACACCTTC. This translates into CASSLRITVRGYTF.

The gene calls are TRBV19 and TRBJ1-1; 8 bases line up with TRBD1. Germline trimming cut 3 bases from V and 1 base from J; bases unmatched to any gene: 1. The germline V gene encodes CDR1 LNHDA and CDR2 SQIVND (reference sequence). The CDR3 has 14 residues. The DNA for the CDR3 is TGTGCCAGTAGTATCGGGACAGGGAACACTGAAGCTTTCTTT. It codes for CASSIGTGNTEAFF. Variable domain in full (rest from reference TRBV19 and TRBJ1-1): DGGITQSPKYLFRKEGQNVTLSCEQNLNHDAMYWYRQDPGQGLRLIYYSQIVNDFQKGDIAEGYSVSREKKESFPLTVTSAQKNPTAFYLCASSIGTGNTEAFFGQGTRLTVV.

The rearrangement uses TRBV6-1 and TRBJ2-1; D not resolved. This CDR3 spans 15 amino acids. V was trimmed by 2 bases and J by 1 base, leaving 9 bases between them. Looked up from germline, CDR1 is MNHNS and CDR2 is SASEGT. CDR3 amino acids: CASSEKNPSYNEQFF. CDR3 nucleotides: TGTGCCAGCAGTGAAAAAAACCCTTCCTACAATGAGCAGTTCTTC.

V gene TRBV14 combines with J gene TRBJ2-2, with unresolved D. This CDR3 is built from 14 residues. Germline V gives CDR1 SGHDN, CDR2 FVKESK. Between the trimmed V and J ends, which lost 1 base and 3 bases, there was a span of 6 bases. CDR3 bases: TGTGCCAGCAGCCAAGTTGGGTACACCGGGGAGCTGTTTTTT. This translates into CASSQVGYTGELFF.